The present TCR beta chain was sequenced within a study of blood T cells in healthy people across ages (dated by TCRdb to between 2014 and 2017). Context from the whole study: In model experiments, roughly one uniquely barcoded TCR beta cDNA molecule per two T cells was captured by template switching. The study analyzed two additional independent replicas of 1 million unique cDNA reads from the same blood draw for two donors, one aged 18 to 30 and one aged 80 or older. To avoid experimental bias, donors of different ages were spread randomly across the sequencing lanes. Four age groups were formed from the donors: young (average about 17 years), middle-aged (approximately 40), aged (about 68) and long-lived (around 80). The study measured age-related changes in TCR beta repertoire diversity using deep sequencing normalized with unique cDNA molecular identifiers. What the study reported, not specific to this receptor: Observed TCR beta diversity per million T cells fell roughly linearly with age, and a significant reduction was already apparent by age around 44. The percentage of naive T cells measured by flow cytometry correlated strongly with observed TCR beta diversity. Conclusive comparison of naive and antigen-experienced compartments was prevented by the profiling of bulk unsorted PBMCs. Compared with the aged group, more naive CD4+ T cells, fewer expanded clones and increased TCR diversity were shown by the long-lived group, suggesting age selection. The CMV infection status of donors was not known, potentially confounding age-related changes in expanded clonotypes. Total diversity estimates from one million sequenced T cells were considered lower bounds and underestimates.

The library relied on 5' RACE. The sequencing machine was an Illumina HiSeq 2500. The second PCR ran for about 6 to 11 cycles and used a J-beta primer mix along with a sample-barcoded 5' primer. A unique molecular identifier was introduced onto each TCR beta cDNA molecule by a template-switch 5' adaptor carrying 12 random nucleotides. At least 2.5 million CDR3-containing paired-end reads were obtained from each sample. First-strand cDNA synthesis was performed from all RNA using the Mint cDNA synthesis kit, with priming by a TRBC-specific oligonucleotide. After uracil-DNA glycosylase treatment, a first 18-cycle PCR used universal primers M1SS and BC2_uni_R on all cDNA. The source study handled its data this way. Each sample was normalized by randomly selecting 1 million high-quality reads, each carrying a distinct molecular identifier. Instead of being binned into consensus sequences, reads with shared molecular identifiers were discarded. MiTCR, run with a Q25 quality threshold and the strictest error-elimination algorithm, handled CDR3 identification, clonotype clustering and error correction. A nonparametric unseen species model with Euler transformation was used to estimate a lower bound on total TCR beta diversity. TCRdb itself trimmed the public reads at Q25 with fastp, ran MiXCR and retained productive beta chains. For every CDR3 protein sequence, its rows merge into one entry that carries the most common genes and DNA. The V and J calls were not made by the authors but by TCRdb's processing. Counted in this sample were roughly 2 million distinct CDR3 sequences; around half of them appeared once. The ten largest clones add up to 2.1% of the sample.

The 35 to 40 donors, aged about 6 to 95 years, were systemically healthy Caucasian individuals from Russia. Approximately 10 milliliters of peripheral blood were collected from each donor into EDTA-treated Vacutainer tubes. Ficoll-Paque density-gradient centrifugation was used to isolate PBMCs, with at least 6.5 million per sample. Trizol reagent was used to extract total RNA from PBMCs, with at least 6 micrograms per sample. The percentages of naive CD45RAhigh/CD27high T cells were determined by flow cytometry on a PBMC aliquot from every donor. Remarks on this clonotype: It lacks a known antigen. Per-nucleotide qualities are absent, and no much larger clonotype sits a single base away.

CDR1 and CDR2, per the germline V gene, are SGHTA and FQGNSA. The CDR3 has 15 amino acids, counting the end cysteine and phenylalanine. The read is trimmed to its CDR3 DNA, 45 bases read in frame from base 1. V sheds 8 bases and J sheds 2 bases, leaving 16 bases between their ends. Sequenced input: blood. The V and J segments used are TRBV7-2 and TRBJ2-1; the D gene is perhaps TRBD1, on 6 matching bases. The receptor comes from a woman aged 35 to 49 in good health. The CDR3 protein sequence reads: CASGSTGTAYNEQFF. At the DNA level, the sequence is TGTGCCAGCGGTTCAACAGGGACGGCCTACAATGAGCAGTTCTTC.